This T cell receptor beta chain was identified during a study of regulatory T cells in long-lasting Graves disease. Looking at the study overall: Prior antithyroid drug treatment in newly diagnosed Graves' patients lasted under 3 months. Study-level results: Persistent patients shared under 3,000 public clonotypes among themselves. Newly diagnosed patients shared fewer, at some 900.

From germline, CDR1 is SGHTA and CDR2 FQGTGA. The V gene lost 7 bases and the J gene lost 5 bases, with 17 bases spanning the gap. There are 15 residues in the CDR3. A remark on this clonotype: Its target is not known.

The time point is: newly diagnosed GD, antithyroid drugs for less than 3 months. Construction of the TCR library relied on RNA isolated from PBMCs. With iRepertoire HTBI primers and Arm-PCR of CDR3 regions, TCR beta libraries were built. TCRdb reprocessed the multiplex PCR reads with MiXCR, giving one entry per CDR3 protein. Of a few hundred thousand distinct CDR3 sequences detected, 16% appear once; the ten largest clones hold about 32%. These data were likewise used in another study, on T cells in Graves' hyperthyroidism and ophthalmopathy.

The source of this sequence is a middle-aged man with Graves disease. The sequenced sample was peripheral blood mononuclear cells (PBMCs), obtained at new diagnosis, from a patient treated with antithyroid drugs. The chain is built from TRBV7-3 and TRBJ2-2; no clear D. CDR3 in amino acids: CASIPGRVRTGELFF. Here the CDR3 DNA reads TGTGCCAGCATCCCTGGGCGCGTAAGGACCGGGGAGCTGTTTTTT.